This TCR beta chain stems from a study of T cell responses to AZD1222 COVID-19 vaccine. The study, taken as a whole, reports: CD4 TCRs covered the whole spike, strongest at regions 160-218 and 743-854.

Germline V gives CDR1 SGHRS, CDR2 YFSETQ. The CDR3 is 16 residues long. V was cut by 0 bases and J by 4 bases, with 14 bases left in between. Clones were sequenced by immunoSEQ multiplex PCR, and TCRdb holds only the in-frame ones, with some missing. The sample has 150,000 or so clones, roughly 90% seen once. A note on this clone: Its specificity is unknown.

The sample in question was peripheral blood, obtained on day 0 of AZD1222 vaccination. The chain employs TRBV5-1 and TRBJ1-3, with a weak D call TRBD1 (6 bases). The clonotype comes from an adult in good health. The chain's CDR3 is CASSLESQGPGNTIYF. The CDR3 bases are TGCGCCAGCAGCTTGGAATCGCAGGGGCCAGGAAACACCATATATTTT.